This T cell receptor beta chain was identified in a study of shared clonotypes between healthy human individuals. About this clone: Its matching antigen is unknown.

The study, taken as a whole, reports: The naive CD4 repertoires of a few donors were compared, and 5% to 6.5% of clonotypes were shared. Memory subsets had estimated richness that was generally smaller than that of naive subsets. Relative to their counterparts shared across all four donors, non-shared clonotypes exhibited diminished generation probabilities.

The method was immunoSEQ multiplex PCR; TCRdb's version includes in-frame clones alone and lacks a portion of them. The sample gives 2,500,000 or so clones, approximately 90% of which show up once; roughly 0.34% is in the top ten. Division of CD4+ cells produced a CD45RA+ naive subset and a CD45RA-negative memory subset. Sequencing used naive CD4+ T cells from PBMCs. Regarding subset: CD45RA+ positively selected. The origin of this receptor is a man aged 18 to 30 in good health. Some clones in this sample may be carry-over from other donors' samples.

The CDR3 reads CAISDLVYNEQFF. The CDR3, as DNA: TGTGCCATCAGTGATCTGGTCTACAATGAGCAGTTCTTC. This rearrangement joins TRBV10-3 to TRBJ2-1; D is unresolved. Deletions cut 3 bases from V and 3 bases from J, with 6 bases between. Germline lookup yields CDR1 ENHRY and CDR2 SYGVKD. The CDR3 has 13 residues.